This T cell receptor (beta chain) derives from a study of identical twins. Germline CDR1 reads LNHNV; CDR2 reads YYDKDF (reference sequence). This CDR3 contains 11 residues. Trimming cost V 4 bases and J 5 bases, with 6 bases left between them. A word on this clonotype: Its antigen is currently unknown.

General study points: Out-of-frame alpha sequences common to twins exhibited a surplus of low generation probability.

Via MiXCR, TCRdb re-called the 5' RACE reads, giving one row per CDR3 protein. The table lists around 300,000 distinct CDR3 sequences, 8% to 9% of them singletons. These sequences were also reported in another study, on yellow fever vaccine responses in identical twins.

The material sequenced was memory (CD45RO+) T cells sorted from blood. The chain joins TRBV15 to TRBJ2-7; D not resolved. This clonotype originated in a woman aged 18-29 years in good health. The CDR3 reads CATSTRNEQYF. The CDR3 region has the DNA TGTGCCACCAGCACCCGGAACGAGCAGTACTTC.